This record looks at one TCR beta chain sequence and its context. There is no known antigen for this receptor. No quality values exist for individual bases; no much larger clone is one base distant. This entry is derived from a study of T cells in localized non-small cell lung cancer (dated by TCRdb to the early 2020s). Background for the entire study: The study analyzed T cell repertoires of around 250 early-stage NSCLC patients, comparing tumors and uninvolved tumor-adjacent lungs. The cohort consisted of 236 treatment-naive NSCLC patients whose localized lung tumors had been resected. Of the NSCLC patients, approximately 130 were male and roughly 100 were female, and the mean age was approximately 66 years.

Summary of the overall study and its limitations: Uninvolved tumor-adjacent lung showed the highest T cell clonality, higher than tumor, which suggests more focused antigenic responses in the adjacent lung. Multi-region tumor sequencing was not performed, so intratumor heterogeneity could not be excluded. Longer overall survival was associated with higher T cell density in blood, whereas shorter survival was associated with higher clonality in adjacent lung. Because of the exploratory design, TCR variables were selected using unadjusted p-values without false-discovery rate correction. Of the top 100 tumor clones, a median of roughly 57 were detected in paired uninvolved adjacent lung; under 30 were also among that lung's top 100.

TCR beta CDR3 regions were sequenced from DNA using the immunoSEQ Assay. Under the source paper's analysis protocol: T cell density was computed as TCR beta template counts normalized to usable DNA estimated by amplifying housekeeping genes. The preseqR package was used to estimate richness by extrapolating to 400,000 templates for PBMC samples and to 120,000 templates for tissue samples. Clonality was calculated as one minus Pielou's evenness. Tissue-enriched TCRs were identified through differential abundance testing performed on productive amino-acid clonotypes, with a minimum total count of 5 and an alpha of 0.1. The Jaccard Index and the Morisita Overlap Index were used to quantify repertoire overlap between compartments. GLIPH grouped TCR beta CDR3s together with public tetramer-defined viral CDR3s, and a viral motif had to include at least three viral sequences and also show V-gene enrichment. The immuneACCESS repertoire file appears here via TCRdb, limited to in-frame rearrangements. These files lack a portion of the clones; in checked studies, under half of the deficit traces to unresolved V genes, and the cause of the others is not known. For V, J and clone size, that table is used; D and trimming come from the DNA. The sample table records tens of thousands of clones; roughly 87% of these occur just once. The ten most abundant clones make up about 7.7% of the sample.

At diagnosis, peripheral blood, uninvolved tumor-adjacent lung and tumor were collected and stored as a combination of fresh-frozen and FFPE material. Blood samples were analyzed as peripheral blood mononuclear cells for TCR repertoire profiling. The germline V gene supplies CDR1 SGHAT and CDR2 FQNNGV. Its CDR3 holds 13 amino acids, cysteine through phenylalanine. Only the CDR3 portion is preserved as DNA: 39 bases, with reading frame beginning at the first base. V gives up 4 bases and J gives up 4 bases, and the segment between their germline ends measures 11 bases. Sequenced here: peripheral blood, sampled before any cancer treatment. This clonotype was obtained from a woman aged 40 to 75 with stage I lung adenocarcinoma. This sequence uses TRBV11-2 and TRBJ2-7, with TRBD1 perhaps the D gene, on 6 matching bases. The nucleotides read TGTGCCAGCAGCTATGGGGGCCGATACGAGCAGTACTTC. It encodes CASSYGGRYEQYF.